This note documents a single T cell receptor (beta chain) sequence. The data were obtained in a study of blood T cell repertoires in COVID-19. Study details: Both acute and convalescent COVID-19 samples were obtained from the United States, Italy and Spain.

Authors' analysis steps: Reference gene primer amplification yielded estimated nucleated cell counts. TCRdb's copy holds only in-frame clones and misses some; the assay was immunoSEQ multiplex PCR. That table is the source of V, J and clone size, and D and trimming were worked out from the DNA. The table has approximately 50,000 clones, roughly 89% seen once. The receptor was isolated from a woman older than 75 with acute or convalescent COVID-19. Sequencing was performed on peripheral blood.

The CDR3 here is CASSQLQGTSTDTQYF. The DNA for the CDR3 is TGCGCCAGCAGCCAATTACAGGGGACCAGCACAGATACGCAGTATTTT. The rearrangement uses TRBV4-1 and TRBJ2-3, with 7 bases that match TRBD1. CDR3 length equals 16 residues. Looked up from germline, CDR1 is MGHRA and CDR2 is YSYEKL. J gave up 0 bases and V 2 bases, and 5 bases lay outside the gene matches.